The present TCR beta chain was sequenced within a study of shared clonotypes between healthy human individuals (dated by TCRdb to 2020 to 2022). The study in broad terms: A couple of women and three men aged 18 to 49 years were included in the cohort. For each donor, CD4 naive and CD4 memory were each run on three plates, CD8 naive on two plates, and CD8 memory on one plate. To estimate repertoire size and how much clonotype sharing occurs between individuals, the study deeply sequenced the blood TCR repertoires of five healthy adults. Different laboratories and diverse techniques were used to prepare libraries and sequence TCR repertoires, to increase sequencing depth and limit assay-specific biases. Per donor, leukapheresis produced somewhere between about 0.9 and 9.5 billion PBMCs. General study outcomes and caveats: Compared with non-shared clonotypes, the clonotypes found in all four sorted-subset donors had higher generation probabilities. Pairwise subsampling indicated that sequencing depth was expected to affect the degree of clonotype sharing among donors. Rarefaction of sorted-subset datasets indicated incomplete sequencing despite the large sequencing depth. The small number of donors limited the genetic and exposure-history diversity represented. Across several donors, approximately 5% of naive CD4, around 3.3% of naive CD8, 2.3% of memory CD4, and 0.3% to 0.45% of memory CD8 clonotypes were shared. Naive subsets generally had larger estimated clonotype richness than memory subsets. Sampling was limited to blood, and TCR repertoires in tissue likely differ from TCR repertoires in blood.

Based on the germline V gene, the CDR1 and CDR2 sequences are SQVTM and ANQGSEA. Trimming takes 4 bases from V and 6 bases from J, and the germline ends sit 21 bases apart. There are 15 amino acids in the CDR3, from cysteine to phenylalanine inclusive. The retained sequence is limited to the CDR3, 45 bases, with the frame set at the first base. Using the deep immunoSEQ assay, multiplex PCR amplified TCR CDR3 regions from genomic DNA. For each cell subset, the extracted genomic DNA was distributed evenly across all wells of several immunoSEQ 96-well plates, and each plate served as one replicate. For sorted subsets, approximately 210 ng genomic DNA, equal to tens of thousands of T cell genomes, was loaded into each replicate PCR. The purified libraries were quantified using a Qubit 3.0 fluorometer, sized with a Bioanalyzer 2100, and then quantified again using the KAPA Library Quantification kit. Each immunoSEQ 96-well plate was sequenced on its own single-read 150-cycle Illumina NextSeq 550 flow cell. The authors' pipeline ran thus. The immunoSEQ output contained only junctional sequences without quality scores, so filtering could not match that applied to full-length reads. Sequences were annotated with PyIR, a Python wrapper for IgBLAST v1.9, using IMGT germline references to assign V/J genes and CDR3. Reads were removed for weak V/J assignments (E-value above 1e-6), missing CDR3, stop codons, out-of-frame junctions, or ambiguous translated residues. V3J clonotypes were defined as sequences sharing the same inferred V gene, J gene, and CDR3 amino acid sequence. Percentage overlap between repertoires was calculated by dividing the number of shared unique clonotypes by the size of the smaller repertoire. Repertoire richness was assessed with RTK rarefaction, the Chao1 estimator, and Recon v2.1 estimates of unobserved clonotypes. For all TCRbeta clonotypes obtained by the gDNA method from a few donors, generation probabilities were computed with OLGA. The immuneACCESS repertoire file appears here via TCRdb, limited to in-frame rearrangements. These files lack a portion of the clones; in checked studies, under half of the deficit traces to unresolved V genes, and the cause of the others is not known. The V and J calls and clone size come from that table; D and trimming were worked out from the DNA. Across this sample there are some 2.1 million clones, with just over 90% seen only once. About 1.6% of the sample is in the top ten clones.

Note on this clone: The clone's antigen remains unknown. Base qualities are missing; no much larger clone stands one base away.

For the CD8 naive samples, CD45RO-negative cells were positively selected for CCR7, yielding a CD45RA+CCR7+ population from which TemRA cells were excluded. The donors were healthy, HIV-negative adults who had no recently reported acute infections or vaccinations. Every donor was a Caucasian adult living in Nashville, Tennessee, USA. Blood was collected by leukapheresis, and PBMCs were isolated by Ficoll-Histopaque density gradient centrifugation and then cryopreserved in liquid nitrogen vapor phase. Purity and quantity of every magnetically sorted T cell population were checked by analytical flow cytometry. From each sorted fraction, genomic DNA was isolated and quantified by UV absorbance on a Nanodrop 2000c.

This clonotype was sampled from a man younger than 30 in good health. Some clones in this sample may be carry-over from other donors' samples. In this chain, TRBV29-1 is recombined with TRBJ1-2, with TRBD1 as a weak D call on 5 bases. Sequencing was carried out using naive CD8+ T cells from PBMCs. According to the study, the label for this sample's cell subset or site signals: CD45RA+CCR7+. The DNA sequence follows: TGCAGCGTTGCCGAATGGGACGGCGAAAACCATGGCTACACCTTC. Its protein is CSVAEWDGENHGYTF.